This T cell receptor (beta chain) was recorded in a study of T-cell reconstitution after alpha-beta-depleted transplantation in children. This CDR3 comprises 14 residues. Per germline, CDR1 SQVTM and CDR2 ANQGSEA. V lost 3 bases and J lost 6; bases outside the gene matches: 8. Molecular barcoding with unique molecular identifiers was used for the TCRbeta library. Via MiXCR, TCRdb re-called the PCR reads, giving one row per CDR3 protein. The data hold about 400,000 distinct CDR3 sequences, with roughly 21% observed a single time. There are many counts of this clonotype. The sequence was collected from a human donor who donated a stem cell graft to a child with acute myeloid leukemia. The sequencing here drew on PBMCs from the stem cell graft donor, taken from the stem cell graft. This chain connects TRBV29-1 to TRBJ2-1; TRBD1 agrees at 7 bases. CDR3 sequence (DNA): TGCAGCGTTGACGGACAGGCCCCCCGCAATGAGCAGTTCTTC. This sequence encodes CSVDGQAPRNEQFF.